The 2 T cell receptor beta chains reported below all come from one sample, sequenced in a study of low-dose radiotherapy and immunotherapy resistance in tumors. The time point: before trial treatment. cDNA synthesis used a TRAV/TRBV-specific primer set for both chains. Both a constant-region primer and a V-primer adapter served to amplify TCRs across approximately 19 PCR cycles. TCRdb reanalysed the reads using MiXCR and keeps one entry per CDR3 protein. The sample includes fewer than 95,000 distinct CDR3 sequences, roughly a tenth of them seen just once. Sequences were derived from PBMCs, sampled before treatment. Receptor source: a male donor with prostate cancer.

This clonotype was counted many times. This chain links TRBV9 with TRBJ2-5, with TRBD1 matching over 8 bases. Germline CDR1 is SGDLS and CDR2 is YYNGEE. The V gene end was trimmed by 3 bases and the J gene end by 5 bases; junction bases not matched to a gene: 9. The CDR3 length is 15 residues. The CDR3 DNA is TGTGCCAGCAGCGCAGCCCAGGGGGCTGGCGAGACCCAGTACTTC. Its translation: CASSAAQGAGETQYF.

This clonotype was detected ten times or more. The V call is TRBV20-1, the J call TRBJ2-1, with D tentatively TRBD1 (5 bases). The CDR3 totals 12 residues. Germline assignment: CDR1 DFQATT and CDR2 SNEGSKA (reference sequence). V lost 3 bases and J lost 15, with 18 bases in between. The CDR3 loop is CSARVSGLGMFF. DNA for the CDR3: TGCAGTGCTAGGGTCTCAGGGCTAGGGATGTTCTTC.